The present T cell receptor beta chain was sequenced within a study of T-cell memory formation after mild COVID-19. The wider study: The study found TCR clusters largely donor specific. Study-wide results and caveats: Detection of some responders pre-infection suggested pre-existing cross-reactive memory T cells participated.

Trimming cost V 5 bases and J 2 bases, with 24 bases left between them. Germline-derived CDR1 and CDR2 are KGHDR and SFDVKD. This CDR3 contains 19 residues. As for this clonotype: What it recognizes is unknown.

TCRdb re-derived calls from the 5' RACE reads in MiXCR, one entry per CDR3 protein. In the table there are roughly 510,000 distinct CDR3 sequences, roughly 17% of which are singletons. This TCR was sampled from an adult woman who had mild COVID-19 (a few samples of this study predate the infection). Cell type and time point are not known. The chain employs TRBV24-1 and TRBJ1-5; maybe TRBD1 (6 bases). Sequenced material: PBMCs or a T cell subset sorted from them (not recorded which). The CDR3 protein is CATSGDPGLGGGGNQPQHF. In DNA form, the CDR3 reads TGTGCCACCAGTGGGGACCCGGGACTCGGAGGGGGGGGCAATCAGCCCCAGCATTTT.